This T cell receptor beta chain was retrieved from a study of blood T cell repertoires in COVID-19. Turning to the study itself: The United States, Italy and Spain supplied acute and convalescent COVID-19 samples. PBMCs, B-cell-depleted T cells, or T cells provided the cDNA or gDNA that made up the material.

In the source study's methods: Quantification of nucleated cells was approximated via reference gene primer amplification. Only in-frame clones appear in the TCRdb table, and some are missing; sequencing was by immunoSEQ multiplex PCR. V, J and clone size are taken as reported in that table, and D and trimming were inferred from the DNA itself. The sample has tens of thousands of clones, roughly nine tenths seen once. Germline assignment: CDR1 GTSNPN and CDR2 SVGIG (reference sequence). CDR3 length equals 15 residues. The trim removed 0 bases at V and 3 bases at J, leaving 5 bases unmatched. Input material: peripheral blood. This TCR derives from a woman between 50 and 59 years old with active COVID-19. The gene calls are TRBV30 and TRBJ2-1, with 7 bases matching TRBD1. CDR3 in amino acids: CAWSVKGAIYNEQFF. The DNA of the CDR3 is TGTGCCTGGAGTGTAAAGGGGGCCATCTACAATGAGCAGTTCTTC.